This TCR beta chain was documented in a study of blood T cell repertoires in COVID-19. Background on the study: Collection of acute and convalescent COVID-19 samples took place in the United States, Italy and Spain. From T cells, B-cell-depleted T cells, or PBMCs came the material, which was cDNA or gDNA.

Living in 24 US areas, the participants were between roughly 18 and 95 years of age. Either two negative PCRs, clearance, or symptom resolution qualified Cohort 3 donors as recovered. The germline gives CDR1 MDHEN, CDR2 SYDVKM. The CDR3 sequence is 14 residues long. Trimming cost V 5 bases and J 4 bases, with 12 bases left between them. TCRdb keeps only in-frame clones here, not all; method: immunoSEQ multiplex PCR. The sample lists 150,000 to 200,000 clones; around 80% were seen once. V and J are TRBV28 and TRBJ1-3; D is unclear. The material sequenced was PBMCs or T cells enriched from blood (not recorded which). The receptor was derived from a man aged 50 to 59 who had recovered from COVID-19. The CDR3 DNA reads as TGTGCCAGCAGTACGGGTACTGCGGGAAACACCATATATTTT. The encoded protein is CASSTGTAGNTIYF. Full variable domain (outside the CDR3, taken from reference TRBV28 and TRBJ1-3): DVKVTQSSRYLVKRTGEKVFLECVQDMDHENMFWYRQDPGLGLRLIYFSYDVKMKEKGDIPEGYSVSREKKERFSLILESASTNQTSMYLCASSTGTAGNTIYFGEGSWLTVV.